What follows is one T cell receptor beta chain and its context. The antigen is unknown. The sample is drawn from a study of T-cell memory formation after mild COVID-19. Findings and limits, study-wide: SARS-CoV-2 specificity was not confirmed for second-wave clones peaking on day 37. The pre-infection memory compartment contained some responding clones, suggesting cross-reactive memory joined.

The germline V gene encodes CDR1 DFQATT and CDR2 SNEGSKA (reference sequence). There are 12 residues in the CDR3. Trimming took off 1 base at V and 4 bases at J, with 7 bases between the two ends. TCRdb reprocessed the 5' RACE reads with MiXCR, giving one entry per CDR3 protein. The sample holds fewer than 700,000 distinct CDR3 sequences, roughly 17% seen once. What was sequenced was PBMCs or a T cell subset sorted from them (not recorded which). The chain recombines TRBV20-1 with TRBJ1-1; D is ambiguous. This sequence originates from an adult woman who had mild COVID-19 (a few samples of this study predate the infection). Cell type and time point are not known. The CDR3 is CSARAKGTEAFF. DNA of the CDR3: TGCAGTGCTAGAGCGAAAGGCACTGAAGCTTTCTTT.